This entry is about one T cell receptor (beta chain). The data originate from a study of T cell responses to AZD1222 COVID-19 vaccine. Some clones are missing from TCRdb's copy, which holds only in-frame ones; the method was immunoSEQ multiplex PCR. Of more than 95,000 clones in the sample, roughly 90% were seen once. This CDR3 has 16 residues. Trimming left V 7 bases short and J 1 base short, with 15 bases between. Germline-derived CDR1 and CDR2 are SGHNT and YYREEE (reference sequence). The chain carries TRBV5-4 and TRBJ1-6, with D unresolved. The starting material was peripheral blood, obtained on day 0 of AZD1222 vaccination. The TCR originated in an adult in good health. Written as DNA, the CDR3 is TGTGCCAGCCGAGACCGCCGGGGTTCCTATAATTCACCCCTCCACTTT. This codes for CASRDRRGSYNSPLHF.